One and the same sample provided the 15 T cell receptor beta chains below, sequenced in a study of T-cell memory formation after mild COVID-19. TCRdb reprocessed the 5' RACE reads with MiXCR, giving one entry per CDR3 protein. This sample has 150,000 to 200,000 distinct CDR3 sequences, with around 10% found just once. The sequencing sample was made of PBMCs or a T cell subset sorted from them (not recorded which). These receptors came from a man in his late teens or twenties who had mild COVID-19 (a few samples of this study predate the infection). Cell type and time point are not known.

The gene calls are TRBV7-9 and TRBJ2-3; D remains unclear. Germline V gives CDR1 SEHNR, CDR2 FQNEAQ (reference sequence). V lost 5 bases and J 2 bases, leaving 17 bases between the germline ends. The CDR3 loop spans 16 amino acids. The CDR3 DNA is TGTGCCAGCAGCACCTTTACTGGACGAAACACAGATACGCAGTATTTT. Translation gives CASSTFTGRNTDTQYF.

The table lists this clonotype with a few counts. This chain connects TRBV25-1 to TRBJ2-1, with D perhaps assigned TRBD1 or TRBD2 (5 bases each). Germline CDR1 reads MGHDK; CDR2 reads SYGVNS. V lost 6 bases, J lost 7 bases, and 13 bases lay in between. This CDR3 region has 13 residues. The CDR3 DNA reads as TGTGCCAGCAGAGGGCAGGGAGTAAATGAGCAGTTCTTC. Its protein product is CASRGQGVNEQFF.

In this sample, this clonotype turned up a few times. The chain uses TRBV5-1 and TRBJ1-1, with D maybe TRBD1 (5 bases). CDR1 is SGHRS and CDR2 is YFSETQ in the germline V gene. The V end lost 2 bases, the J end lost 3 bases, and 8 bases lay between the germline ends. The CDR3 consists of 13 residues. CDR3 nucleotide sequence: TGCGCCAGCAGCTTCGGGGGGGACACTGAAGCTTTCTTT. The encoded protein is CASSFGGDTEAFF.

Only one count was recorded for this clonotype. The rearrangement links TRBV28 to TRBJ1-2; D ambiguous. V lost 9 bases, J lost 8 bases, and 16 bases lay in between. The length of the CDR3 is 12 residues. The germline V gene encodes CDR1 MDHEN and CDR2 SYDVKM. The CDR3 loop reads CASSTSGLGYTF. CDR3 DNA: TGTGCCAGTTCCACGTCCGGCCTAGGCTACACCTTC.

The chain links TRBV9 to TRBJ2-1, with D perhaps given as TRBD1 or TRBD2 (6 bases each). V was cut by 1 base and J by 2 bases, with 10 bases left in between. Germline lookup yields CDR1 SGDLS and CDR2 YYNGEE. This CDR3 region has 15 residues. DNA for the CDR3: TGTGCCAGCAGCGTACGGGGGCGCCCCTACAATGAGCAGTTCTTC. It specifies CASSVRGRPYNEQFF.

A few counts support this clonotype. The gene calls are TRBV6-6 and TRBJ1-5; the D gene is possibly TRBD1 (5 bases). The CDR3 consists of 14 residues. The V gene's germline CDR1 is MNHNY and CDR2 SVGAGI (reference sequence). Between the trimmed V and J ends, which lost 7 bases and 3 bases, there was a span of 13 bases. The CDR3 DNA follows: TGTGCCAGCACCGAGGGACGGTTCAATCAGCCCCAGCATTTT. Protein sequence: CASTEGRFNQPQHF.

The rearrangement uses TRBV2 and TRBJ2-1; D ambiguous. The CDR3 is made up of 12 amino acids. From germline, CDR1 is SNHLY and CDR2 FYNNEI. The V end was cut by 3 bases, the J end by 5 bases, with 5 bases between. Written as DNA, the CDR3 is TGTGCCAGCAGTGAGGAAGACAATGAGCAGTTCTTC. Protein: CASSEEDNEQFF. Based on the CDR3 plus reference TRBV2 and TRBJ2-1, the full variable domain is EPEVTQTPSHQVTQMGQEVILRCVPISNHLYFYWYRQILGQKVEFLVSFYNNEISEKSEIFDDQFSVERPDGSNFTLKIRSTKLEDSAMYFCASSEEDNEQFFGPGTRLTVL.

The chain has TRBV28 and TRBJ1-5; 8 bases agree with TRBD1. This CDR3 spans 13 amino acids. Germline lookup yields CDR1 MDHEN and CDR2 SYDVKM. V shed 4 bases and J 8 bases; nucleotides not matched to a gene: 4. The CDR3 protein is CASSSGGKKPQHF. The CDR3 DNA sequence: TGTGCCAGCAGTTCAGGGGGCAAGAAGCCCCAGCATTTT.

The count of this clonotype is one. The chain combines TRBV10-2 with TRBJ2-3; 12 bases fit TRBD2. J was trimmed by 2 bases and V by 6 bases; bases with no gene match: 3. Germline CDR1 and CDR2: WSHSY and SAAADI. CDR3 length: 15 amino acids. CDR3 residues: CASRGLAGYTDTQYF. Here the CDR3 DNA reads TGCGCCAGCAGGGGACTAGCGGGTTACACAGATACGCAGTATTTT.

There are many counts of this clonotype. This chain uses TRBV20-1 with TRBJ1-1, with D hard to call. CDR3 length: 14 residues. CDR1 and CDR2 from the germline V gene are DFQATT and SNEGSKA (reference sequence). V was clipped by 0 bases and J by 8 bases, with 16 bases between them. CDR3 region: CSARDWLRRTEAFF. The CDR3 DNA follows: TGCAGTGCTAGAGATTGGCTTCGAAGAACAGAAGCTTTCTTT.

This clonotype was counted between two and nine times. The rearrangement joins TRBV7-8 to TRBJ2-7; D gene uncertain. The germline V gene has CDR1 SGHVS and CDR2 FQNEAQ. The CDR3 has 13 amino acids. With 1 base removed from V and 2 bases from J, the gap between germline ends came to 6 bases. The CDR3 region is CASSLGTAYEQYV. The DNA of the CDR3 is TGTGCCAGCAGCTTAGGTACAGCCTACGAGCAGTACGTC.

The chain uses TRBV12-3 or TRBV12-4 and TRBJ2-3; 8 bases fit TRBD2. This CDR3 is 14 amino acids long. V lost 3 bases, J lost 6 bases, and 5 bases stayed unmatched. The CDR3, as DNA: TGTGCCAGCAGTTTCGGGGGGGCCGAGGATACGCAGTATTTT. This encodes CASSFGGAEDTQYF.

This clonotype was found many times. The chain is built from TRBV20-1 and TRBJ2-3; 7 positions agree with TRBD2. This CDR3 is built from 14 residues. CDR1 DFQATT and CDR2 SNEGSKA come from the germline V gene (reference sequence). V was pared by 0 bases and J by 5 bases, with 5 bases of the junction left unmatched. In DNA form, the CDR3 reads TGCAGTGCTAGAGAGGGGCTAGCGGTAGATACGCAGTATTTT. Its protein product is CSAREGLAVDTQYF.

This clonotype showed up just a few times. The chain couples TRBV14 to TRBJ2-7; 7 bases match TRBD2. CDR1 and CDR2 from the germline V gene are SGHDN and FVKESK. The CDR3 is 14 amino acids. The V segment lost 4 bases and the J segment 4 bases; nucleotides outside the gene matches: 7. The CDR3 spells CASSRPGGMYEQYF. The CDR3 DNA follows: TGTGCCAGCAGCCGCCCGGGGGGTATGTACGAGCAGTACTTC.

This clonotype was observed a few times. J is TRBJ1-2 and V is TRBV20-1; possible D gene TRBD1, 5 bases. CDR1 DFQATT and CDR2 SNEGSKA come from the germline V gene (reference sequence). V was clipped by 3 bases and J by 4 bases, with 15 bases between them. The CDR3 is 14 amino acids. CDR3 sequence (DNA): TGCAGTGCTAGGTTAGGGGAGGCTAGCTATGGCTACACCTTC. This gives the protein CSARLGEASYGYTF.